This entry lists 27 T cell receptor beta chains sequenced from one sample in a study of long-term antiretroviral therapy in people with HIV. This was the immunoSEQ v3.0 assay at survey level. The method was immunoSEQ multiplex PCR; TCRdb's version includes in-frame clones alone and lacks a portion of them. The table includes 20,000 to 30,000 clones, roughly 80% detected once. Sequenced here: unsorted PBMCs, sampled 0.7 years before starting antiretroviral therapy. The receptors shown here come from a man between 25 and 39 years old with HIV.

A remark on this clone: Its ends do not fully match the called genes, so a read error is possible. The chain links TRBV28 to TRBJ2-1; 12 nucleotides align to TRBD2. CDR1 and CDR2 from the germline V gene are MDHEN and SYDVKM. The CDR3 consists of 15 residues. As DNA, the CDR3 is TGTGCCAGCACTTTAGGACTAGCGGGATGGAATGAGCAGTTCTTC. Protein sequence: CASTLGLAGWNEQFF.

The rearrangement links TRBV19 to TRBJ2-3; 8 bases line up with TRBD2. Germline trimming cut 3 bases from V and 0 bases from J; bases unmatched to any gene: 2. Per the germline V gene, CDR1 is LNHDA and CDR2 is SQIVND (reference sequence). The CDR3 is made up of 15 amino acids. CDR3 in DNA: TGTGCCAGTAGTATGTCGGGGGGGAGCACAGATACGCAGTATTTT. This gives the protein CASSMSGGSTDTQYF.

The rearrangement links TRBV6-1 to TRBJ2-7, with D perhaps matching TRBD1 (6 bases). V was cut by 2 bases and J by 5 bases, with 10 bases left in between. The CDR3 spans 13 residues. The V gene's germline CDR1 is MNHNS and CDR2 SASEGT. CDR3 in amino acids: CASSERGSHEQYF. The CDR3, as DNA: TGTGCCAGCAGTGAAAGGGGGTCCCACGAGCAGTACTTC.

The chain is built from TRBV6-5 and TRBJ2-7, with D perhaps assigned TRBD1 or TRBD2 (6 bases each). The CDR3 is made up of 14 amino acids. From germline, CDR1 is MNHEY and CDR2 SVGAGI. V was pared by 5 bases and J by 3 bases, with 14 bases between. The CDR3 nucleotides read TGTGCCAGCAGTCCGGGTAGGGGGGTCTACGAGCAGTACTTC. This codes for CASSPGRGVYEQYF.

V gene TRBV7-2 combines with J gene TRBJ1-2, with D maybe TRBD1 (5 bases). CDR3 length: 14 residues. V was shortened by 1 base and J by 8 bases, with 14 bases between the two germline ends. Germline CDR1 reads SGHTA; CDR2 reads FQGNSA. The CDR3 protein is CASSLVQGIRGYTF. DNA of the CDR3: TGTGCCAGCAGCTTAGTCCAGGGAATACGCGGCTACACCTTC.

In this sample, this clone turned up a few times. The chain combines TRBV19 with TRBJ2-7, with D unresolved. Between the trimmed V and J ends, which lost 7 bases and 4 bases, there was a span of 20 bases. The CDR3 sequence is 15 residues long. The germline CDR1 and CDR2 sequences are LNHDA and SQIVND (reference sequence). The CDR3: CASTDSGRKGYEQYF. The CDR3 bases are TGTGCCAGTACCGATTCGGGCCGGAAAGGATACGAGCAGTACTTC.

The V and J genes are TRBV6-1 and TRBJ2-7; 12 nucleotides align to TRBD2. Germline-derived CDR1 and CDR2 are MNHNS and SASEGT. This CDR3 is built from 17 residues. J was trimmed by 4 bases and V by 3 bases; bases with no gene match: 10. The CDR3 protein is CASSETQTSGRTYEQYF. In nucleotides, the CDR3 is TGTGCCAGCAGTGAGACCCAGACTAGCGGGAGAACATACGAGCAGTACTTC.

In nucleotides, the CDR3 is TGTGCCAGCAGGTACAGGGGAAGCGAGCAGTTCTTC. Translating gives CASRYRGSEQFF. The V gene is TRBV6-5, the J gene TRBJ2-1, with 7 bases fitting TRBD1. With V trimmed by 6 bases and J by 10 bases, 6 bases remained unmatched. The germline V gene encodes CDR1 MNHEY and CDR2 SVGAGI. There are 12 residues in the CDR3.

The rearrangement joins TRBV14 to TRBJ2-5, with D unclear. V lost 5 bases to trimming and J lost 5 bases, with 18 bases between them. Per germline, CDR1 SGHDN and CDR2 FVKESK. There are 15 residues in the CDR3. The CDR3 DNA reads TGTGCCAGCAGCTCTGTACCCTCCCACCGCGAGACCCAGTACTTC. It translates to CASSSVPSHRETQYF.

This chain uses TRBV4-1 with TRBJ2-1; D tentatively reads TRBD1 or TRBD2 (6 bases each). The ends were cut back, 0 bases at V and 7 bases at J, with 13 bases in the middle. Germline V CDR1 and CDR2: MGHRA, YSYEKL. This CDR3 comprises 15 residues. CDR3 nucleotides: TGCGCCAGCAGCCAAGAGGTTTGGAGGGGGAATGAGCAGTTCTTC. Translating it yields CASSQEVWRGNEQFF.

The V call is TRBV6-5, the J call TRBJ2-1; 8 bases are shared with TRBD2. This CDR3 comprises 15 residues. V gave up 4 bases and J gave up 2 bases; unmatched junction bases: 4. Germline CDR1 and CDR2: MNHEY and SVGAGI. CDR3 region: CASSLVSGAYNEQFF. The CDR3 nucleotides are TGTGCCAGCAGTTTAGTTAGCGGGGCCTACAATGAGCAGTTCTTC.

The chain joins TRBV25-1 to TRBJ1-5; D uncertain. V was trimmed by 10 bases and J by 9 bases, leaving 22 bases between them. The germline V gene has CDR1 MGHDK and CDR2 SYGVNS. The CDR3 has 14 amino acids. The CDR3: CAIPPDLIGLPQHF. DNA for the CDR3: TGTGCCATCCCCCCGGACCTGATTGGGCTGCCCCAGCATTTT.

This clone was observed a handful of times. The rearrangement joins TRBV28 to TRBJ2-3; unclear D gene. Germline V gene sequence: CDR1 MDHEN, CDR2 SYDVKM. V lost 5 bases and J lost 2, with 8 bases in between. This CDR3 has 13 amino acids. The CDR3 spells CASSLSSTDTQYF. The CDR3 nucleotides read TGTGCCAGCAGTCTCTCCTCCACAGATACGCAGTATTTT. The whole variable domain, remainder taken from reference TRBV28 and TRBJ2-3, is DVKVTQSSRYLVKRTGEKVFLECVQDMDHENMFWYRQDPGLGLRLIYFSYDVKMKEKGDIPEGYSVSREKKERFSLILESASTNQTSMYLCASSLSSTDTQYFGPGTRLTVL.

The rearrangement links TRBV19 to TRBJ2-1; 7 nucleotides align to TRBD1. V was clipped by 3 bases and J by 6 bases; unmatched bases: 8. The germline gives CDR1 LNHDA, CDR2 SQIVND (reference sequence). The CDR3 extends over 15 amino acids. The CDR3, as DNA: TGTGCCAGTAGTATTGGGTGGACAGGTTTCAATGAGCAGTTCTTC. As protein: CASSIGWTGFNEQFF. Filled out from reference TRBV19 and TRBJ2-1, the complete variable domain reads DGGITQSPKYLFRKEGQNVTLSCEQNLNHDAMYWYRQDPGQGLRLIYYSQIVNDFQKGDIAEGYSVSREKKESFPLTVTSAQKNPTAFYLCASSIGWTGFNEQFFGPGTRLTVL.

Concerning this clone: A junction end diverges from the germline sequence, so it may reflect a read error. The sample holds other DNA sequences that translate to the same CDR3. The genes are TRBV19 and TRBJ1-1, with 10 positions matching TRBD1. The CDR3 spans 16 residues. Per the germline V gene, CDR1 is LNHDA and CDR2 is SQIVND (reference sequence). CDR3 DNA sequence: TGTGCCAGTAGCATAGAGACAGGGGGCACCGGCACTGAAGCTTTCTTT. Translating gives CASSIETGGTGTEAFF.

The J gene is TRBJ1-6, the V gene TRBV27, with 8 bases aligning to TRBD1. Germline values: CDR1 MNHEY, CDR2 SMNVEV (reference sequence). The CDR3 is 17 amino acids. The trim removed 1 base at V and 10 bases at J, leaving 12 bases unmatched. The CDR3 here is CASSLWARGHDGSPLHF. For the CDR3, the DNA is TGTGCCAGCAGTTTATGGGCCAGGGGGCATGATGGGTCACCCCTCCACTTT.

The chain links TRBV25-1 to TRBJ1-5, with TRBD1 matching 7 bases. Germline trimming cut 4 bases from V and 1 base from J; bases unmatched to any gene: 1. Germline V gene data show CDR1 as MGHDK and CDR2 as SYGVNS. The CDR3 consists of 14 residues. CDR3 in amino acids: CASSVTGSNQPQHF. The CDR3 nucleotides read TGTGCCAGCAGTGTGACAGGGAGCAATCAGCCCCAGCATTTT.

The V gene is TRBV19, the J gene TRBJ1-2; unclear D gene. The CDR3 spans 14 residues. Germline assignment: CDR1 LNHDA and CDR2 SQIVND (reference sequence). Deletions cut 6 bases from V and 4 bases from J, with 15 bases between. This CDR3 is CASSFLEATYGYTF. CDR3 DNA sequence: TGTGCCAGTAGCTTCCTCGAGGCCACCTATGGCTACACCTTC.

The genes are TRBV28 and TRBJ1-2, with TRBD1 matching 8 bases. This CDR3 contains 14 residues. Germline loops: CDR1 MDHEN, CDR2 SYDVKM. V dropped 8 bases and J dropped 7; count of bases not matched to a gene: 12. CDR3 nucleotide sequence: TGTGCCAGCTCCCCTCAGGACAGGGTATTTGGCTACACCTTC. Its translation is CASSPQDRVFGYTF.

The chain is built from TRBV15 and TRBJ1-2, with D unresolved. Trimming cost V 3 bases and J 1 base, with 12 bases left between them. The CDR3 covers 15 residues. CDR1 is LNHNV and CDR2 is YYDKDF in the germline V gene (reference sequence). The CDR3 DNA is TGTGCCACCAGCAGGGAGGCTAGAGGTAACTATGGCTACACCTTC. It is translated as CATSREARGNYGYTF.

This clone has just a few counts. This CDR3 is CASSEGYRYTF. In DNA, the CDR3 is TGTGCCAGCAGCGAAGGGTATCGCTACACCTTC. The rearrangement joins TRBV5-5 to TRBJ1-2; D is undetermined. Germline V gene sequence: CDR1 SGHKS, CDR2 YYEKEE (reference sequence). V was shortened by 4 bases and J by 9 bases, with 10 bases between the two germline ends. The CDR3 is 11 residues long.

This sequence joins TRBV11-2 and TRBJ2-7; D possibly corresponds to TRBD1 (5 bases). This CDR3 spans 14 amino acids. V lost 0 bases to trimming and J lost 3 bases, with 9 bases between them. CDR1 and CDR2 from the germline V gene are SGHAT and FQNNGV. The CDR3 sequence is CASSLDMTVYEQYF. The DNA for the CDR3 is TGTGCCAGCAGCTTAGATATGACAGTCTACGAGCAGTACTTC.

The rearrangement joins TRBV30 to TRBJ1-3, with 9 bases fitting TRBD1. V lost 8 bases, J lost 2 bases, and 7 bases stayed unmatched. This CDR3 contains 14 residues. Germline loops: CDR1 GTSNPN, CDR2 SVGIG (reference sequence). The CDR3 region is CAHRGQGTGNTIYF. DNA for the CDR3: TGTGCCCACCGCGGACAGGGGACTGGAAACACCATATATTTT.

The chain combines TRBV6-5 with TRBJ1-1, with 7 bases matching TRBD1. This CDR3 is 14 amino acids long. Germline loops: CDR1 MNHEY, CDR2 SVGAGI. Trimming at V came to 6 bases and at J to 1 base, leaving 5 bases not matched to a gene. The CDR3 sequence: CASSPGQQNTEAFF. For the CDR3, the DNA is TGTGCCAGCAGCCCGGGACAGCAGAACACTGAAGCTTTCTTT.

The CDR3 here is CASRPNEGGRSSYNEQFF. The CDR3 DNA sequence: TGTGCCAGCAGACCTAACGAAGGGGGACGAAGCTCCTACAATGAGCAGTTCTTC. This chain joins TRBV2 and TRBJ2-1; D is perhaps TRBD1 (6 bases). V shed 6 bases and J shed 0 bases, with 21 bases lying between them. The germline V gene has CDR1 SNHLY and CDR2 FYNNEI. There are 18 residues in the CDR3.

The rearrangement uses TRBV10-3 and TRBJ1-5; 9 bases are shared with TRBD1. The CDR3 runs 15 residues. After removal of 7 bases from V and 2 bases from J, the junction contained 6 bases not matched to a gene. The germline V gene encodes CDR1 ENHRY and CDR2 SYGVKD. The CDR3 spells CAIKRDRDGNQPQHF. The CDR3 nucleotides read TGTGCCATCAAGCGGGACAGGGACGGCAATCAGCCCCAGCATTTT.

This chain connects TRBV2 to TRBJ1-5; possibly TRBD1 for D (5 bases). Trimming took off 7 bases at V and 7 bases at J, with 17 bases between the two ends. Per germline, CDR1 SNHLY and CDR2 FYNNEI. The CDR3 is 14 residues long. Here the CDR3 reads CASTGPTGGQPQHF. In DNA, the CDR3 is TGTGCCAGCACGGGACCGACGGGGGGGCAGCCCCAGCATTTT.